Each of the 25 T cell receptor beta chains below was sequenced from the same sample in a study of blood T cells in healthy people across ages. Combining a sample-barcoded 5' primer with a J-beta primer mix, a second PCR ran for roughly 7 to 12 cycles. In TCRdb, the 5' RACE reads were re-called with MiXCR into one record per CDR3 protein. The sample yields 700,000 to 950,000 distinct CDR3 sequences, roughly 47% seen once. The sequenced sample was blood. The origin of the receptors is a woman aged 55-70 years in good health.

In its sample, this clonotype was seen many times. CDR3 in amino acids: CASRLTSGYSYNEQFF. CDR3 coding DNA: TGTGCCAGCAGACTCACTAGCGGATACTCCTACAATGAGCAGTTCTTC. The chain combines TRBV12-3 or TRBV12-4 with TRBJ2-1; 8 nucleotides match TRBD2. Losses at the gene ends were 6 bases for V and 0 bases for J; bases not matched to a gene: 7. CDR3 length equals 16 residues.

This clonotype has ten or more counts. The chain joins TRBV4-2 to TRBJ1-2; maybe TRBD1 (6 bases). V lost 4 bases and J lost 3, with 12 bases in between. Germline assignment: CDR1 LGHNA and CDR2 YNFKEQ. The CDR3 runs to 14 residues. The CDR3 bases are TGTGCCAGCAGCCCTGGCAGGGGCGACTATGGCTACACCTTC. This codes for CASSPGRGDYGYTF.

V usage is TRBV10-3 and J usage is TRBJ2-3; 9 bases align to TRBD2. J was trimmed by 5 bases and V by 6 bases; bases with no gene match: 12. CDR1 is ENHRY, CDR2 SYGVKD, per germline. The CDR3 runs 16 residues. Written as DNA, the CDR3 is TGTGCCATCAGCGCTAGTAGAGCGGGAGGACAAGATACGCAGTATTTT. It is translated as CAISASRAGGQDTQYF.

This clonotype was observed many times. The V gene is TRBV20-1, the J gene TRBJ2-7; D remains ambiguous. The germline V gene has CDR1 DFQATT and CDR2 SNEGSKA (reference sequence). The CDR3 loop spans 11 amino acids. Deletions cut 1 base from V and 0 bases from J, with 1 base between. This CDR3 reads CSARVSYEQYF. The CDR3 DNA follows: TGCAGTGCTAGAGTCTCCTACGAGCAGTACTTC.

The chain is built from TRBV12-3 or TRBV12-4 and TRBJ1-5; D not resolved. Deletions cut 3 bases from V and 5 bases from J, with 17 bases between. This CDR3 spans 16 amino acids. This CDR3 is CASSLSRFNPDQPQHF. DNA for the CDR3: TGTGCCAGCAGTTTGAGTAGATTCAACCCTGATCAGCCCCAGCATTTT.

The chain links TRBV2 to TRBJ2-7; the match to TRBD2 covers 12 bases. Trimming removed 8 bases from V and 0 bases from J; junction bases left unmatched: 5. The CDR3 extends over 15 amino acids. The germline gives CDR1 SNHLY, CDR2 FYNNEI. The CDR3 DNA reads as TGTGCCAGCCGGACTAGCGGGACGAGCTCCTACGAGCAGTACTTC. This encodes CASRTSGTSSYEQYF.

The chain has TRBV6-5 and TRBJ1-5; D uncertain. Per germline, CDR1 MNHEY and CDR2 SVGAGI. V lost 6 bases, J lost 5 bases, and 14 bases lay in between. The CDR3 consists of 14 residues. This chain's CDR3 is CASSSHKEHQPQHF. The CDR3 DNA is TGTGCCAGCAGCAGCCACAAAGAACATCAGCCCCAGCATTTT.

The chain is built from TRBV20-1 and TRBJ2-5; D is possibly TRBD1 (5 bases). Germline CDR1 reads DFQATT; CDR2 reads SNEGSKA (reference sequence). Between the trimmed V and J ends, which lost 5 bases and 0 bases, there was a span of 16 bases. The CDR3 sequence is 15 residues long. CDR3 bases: TGCAGTGCTGTTGCAGGGTTACTGTACCAAGAGACCCAGTACTTC. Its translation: CSAVAGLLYQETQYF.

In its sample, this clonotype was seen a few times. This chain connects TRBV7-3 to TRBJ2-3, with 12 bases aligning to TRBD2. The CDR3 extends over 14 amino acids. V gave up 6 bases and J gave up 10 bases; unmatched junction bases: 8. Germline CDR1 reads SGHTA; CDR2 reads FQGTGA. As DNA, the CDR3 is TGTGCCAGCAGTTCCGGACTAGCGGGGAAGGCGCAGTATTTT. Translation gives CASSSGLAGKAQYF.

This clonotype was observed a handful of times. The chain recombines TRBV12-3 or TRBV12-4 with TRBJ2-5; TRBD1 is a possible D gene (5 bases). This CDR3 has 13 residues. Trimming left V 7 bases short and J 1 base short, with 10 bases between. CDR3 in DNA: TGTGCCAGCAAGGCGGACACCCAAGAGACCCAGTACTTC. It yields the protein CASKADTQETQYF.

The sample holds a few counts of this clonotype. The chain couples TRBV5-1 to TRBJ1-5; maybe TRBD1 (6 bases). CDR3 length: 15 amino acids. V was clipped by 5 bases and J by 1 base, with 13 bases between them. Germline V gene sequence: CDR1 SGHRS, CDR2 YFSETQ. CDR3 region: CASRETGTSNQPQHF. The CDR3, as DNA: TGCGCCAGCAGAGAGACCGGGACAAGCAATCAGCCCCAGCATTTT.

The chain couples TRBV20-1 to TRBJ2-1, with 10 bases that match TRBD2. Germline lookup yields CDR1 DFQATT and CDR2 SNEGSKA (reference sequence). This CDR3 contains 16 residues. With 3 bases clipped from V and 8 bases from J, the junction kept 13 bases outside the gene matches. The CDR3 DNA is TGCAGTGCTAGTAGTCTAGCGGGGGCCGAAATCCATGAGCAGTTCTTC. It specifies CSASSLAGAEIHEQFF.

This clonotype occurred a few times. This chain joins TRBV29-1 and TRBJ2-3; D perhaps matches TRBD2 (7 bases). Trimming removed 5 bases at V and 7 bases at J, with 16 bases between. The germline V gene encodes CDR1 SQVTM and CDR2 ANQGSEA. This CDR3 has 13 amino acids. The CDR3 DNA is TGCAGCGTTTTGAGGGAGGGGGTGAATACGCAGTATTTT. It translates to CSVLREGVNTQYF.

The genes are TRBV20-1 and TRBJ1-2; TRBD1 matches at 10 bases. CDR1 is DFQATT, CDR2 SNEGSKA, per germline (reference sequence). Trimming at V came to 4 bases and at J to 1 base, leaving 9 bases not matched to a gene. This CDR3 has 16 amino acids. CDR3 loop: CSATSPGTGDNYGYTF. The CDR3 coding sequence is TGCAGTGCTACTAGCCCCGGGACAGGGGATAACTATGGCTACACCTTC.

The CDR3 reads CASSPRLDAETQYF. In DNA form, the CDR3 reads TGTGCCAGCAGCCCCAGACTGGATGCGGAGACCCAGTACTTC. The rearrangement links TRBV14 to TRBJ2-5; D not resolved. The CDR3 runs 14 residues. Germline V gives CDR1 SGHDN, CDR2 FVKESK. The V and J ends lost 4 bases and 5 bases respectively, with 14 bases between them.

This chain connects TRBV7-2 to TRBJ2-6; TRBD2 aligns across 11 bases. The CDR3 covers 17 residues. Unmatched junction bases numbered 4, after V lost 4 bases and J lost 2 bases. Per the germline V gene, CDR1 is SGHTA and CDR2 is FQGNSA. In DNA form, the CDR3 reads TGTGCCAGCAGCTCCTTAGCGGGAGGGGCTGGGGCCAACGTCCTGACTTTC. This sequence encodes CASSSLAGGAGANVLTF.

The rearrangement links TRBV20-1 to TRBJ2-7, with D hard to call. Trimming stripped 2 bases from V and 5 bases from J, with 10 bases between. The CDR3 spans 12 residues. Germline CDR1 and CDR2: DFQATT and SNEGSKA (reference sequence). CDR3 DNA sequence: TGCAGTGCTAGATCCCTTGATGACGAGCAGTACTTC. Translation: CSARSLDDEQYF.

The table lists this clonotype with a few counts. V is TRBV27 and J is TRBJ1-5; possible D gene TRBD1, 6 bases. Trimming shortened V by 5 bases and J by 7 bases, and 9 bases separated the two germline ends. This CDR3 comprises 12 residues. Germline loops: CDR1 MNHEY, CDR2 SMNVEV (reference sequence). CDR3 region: CASSPRGQPQHF. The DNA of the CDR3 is TGTGCCAGCAGTCCCAGGGGCCAGCCCCAGCATTTT.

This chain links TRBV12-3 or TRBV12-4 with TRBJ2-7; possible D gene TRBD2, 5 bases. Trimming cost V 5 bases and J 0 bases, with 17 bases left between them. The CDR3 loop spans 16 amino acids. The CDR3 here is CASSLGSGHTSYEQYF. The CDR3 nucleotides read TGTGCCAGCAGTCTGGGGAGCGGCCATACCTCCTACGAGCAGTACTTC.

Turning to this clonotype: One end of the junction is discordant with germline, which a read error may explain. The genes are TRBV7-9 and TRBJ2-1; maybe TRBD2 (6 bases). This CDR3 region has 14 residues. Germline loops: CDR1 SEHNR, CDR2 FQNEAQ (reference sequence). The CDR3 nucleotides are TGTACCAGCAGCTTAGAGGGCAGGAGGGATGAGCAGTTCTTC. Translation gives CTSSLEGRRDEQFF.

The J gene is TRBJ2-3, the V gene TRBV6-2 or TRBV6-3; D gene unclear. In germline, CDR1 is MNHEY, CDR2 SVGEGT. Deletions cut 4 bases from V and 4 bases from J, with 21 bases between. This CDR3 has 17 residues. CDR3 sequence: CASSSPLSAGGADTQYF. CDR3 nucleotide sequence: TGTGCCAGCAGTTCACCCCTTTCAGCCGGTGGGGCAGATACGCAGTATTTT.

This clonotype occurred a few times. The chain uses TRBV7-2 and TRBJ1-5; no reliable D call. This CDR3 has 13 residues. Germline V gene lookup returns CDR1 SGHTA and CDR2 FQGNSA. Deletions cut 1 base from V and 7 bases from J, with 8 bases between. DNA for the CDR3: TGTGCCAGCAGCTTAGATCCTCGCCAGCCCCAGCATTTT. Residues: CASSLDPRQPQHF. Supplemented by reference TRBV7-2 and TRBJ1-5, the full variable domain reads GAGVSQSPSNKVTEKGKDVELRCDPISGHTALYWYRQSLGQGLEFLIYFQGNSAPDKSGLPSDRFSAERTGGSVSTLTIQRTQQEDSAVYLCASSLDPRQPQHFGDGTRLSIL.

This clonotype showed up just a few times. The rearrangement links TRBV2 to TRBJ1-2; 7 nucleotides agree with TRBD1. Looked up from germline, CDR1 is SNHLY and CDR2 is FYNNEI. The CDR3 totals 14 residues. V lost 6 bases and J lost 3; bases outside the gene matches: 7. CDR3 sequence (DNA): TGTGCCAGCAGAGCGACAGGGTCGGACTATGGCTACACCTTC. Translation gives CASRATGSDYGYTF.

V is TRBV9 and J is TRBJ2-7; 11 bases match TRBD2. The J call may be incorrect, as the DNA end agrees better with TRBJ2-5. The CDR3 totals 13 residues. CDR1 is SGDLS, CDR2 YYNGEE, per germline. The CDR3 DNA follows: TGTGCCAGCAGCGCTAGCGGGGGGGAGACCCAGTACTTC. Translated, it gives CASSASGGETQYF.

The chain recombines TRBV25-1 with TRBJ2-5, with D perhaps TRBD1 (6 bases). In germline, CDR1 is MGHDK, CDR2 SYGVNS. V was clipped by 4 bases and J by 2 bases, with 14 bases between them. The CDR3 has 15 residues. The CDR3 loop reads CASSADRPNQETQYF. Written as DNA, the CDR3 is TGTGCCAGCAGTGCGGACAGACCCAATCAAGAGACCCAGTACTTC.